This T cell receptor (beta chain) appears in the sequencing data of a study of blood T cells in healthy people across ages. General study findings and limits: It was not known whether donors were CMV positive (a possible confounder of expanded clonotype changes). Diversity figures based on one million T cells were deemed too low.

PCR was performed a second time for about 7 to 11 cycles using a sample-barcoded 5' primer and a J-beta primer mix. TCRdb re-derived calls from the 5' RACE reads in MiXCR, one entry per CDR3 protein. The repertoire has hundreds of thousands of distinct CDR3 sequences, roughly 60% of them found once; the top ten carry 20% to 25%. This clonotype occurred once. What it binds is not known. In germline, CDR1 is SGHNT, CDR2 YYREEE (reference sequence). This CDR3 has 14 amino acids. Trimming pared 2 bases from V and 2 bases from J, leaving 11 bases between. This chain connects TRBV5-4 to TRBJ2-7; D is undetermined. The clonotype originates from a man aged 25-40 years in good health. Sequencing was done on a sample of blood. The DNA of the CDR3 is TGTGCCAGCAGCTTCTTCGAACCGCCCTACGAGCAGTACTTC. Translating gives CASSFFEPPYEQYF. The entire variable domain, with the rest obtained from reference TRBV5-4 and TRBJ2-7, is as follows: ETGVTQSPTHLIKTRGQQVTLRCSSQSGHNTVSWYQQALGQGPQFIFQYYREEENGRGNFPPRFSGLQFPNYSSELNVNALELDDSALYLCASSFFEPPYEQYFGPGTRLTVT.